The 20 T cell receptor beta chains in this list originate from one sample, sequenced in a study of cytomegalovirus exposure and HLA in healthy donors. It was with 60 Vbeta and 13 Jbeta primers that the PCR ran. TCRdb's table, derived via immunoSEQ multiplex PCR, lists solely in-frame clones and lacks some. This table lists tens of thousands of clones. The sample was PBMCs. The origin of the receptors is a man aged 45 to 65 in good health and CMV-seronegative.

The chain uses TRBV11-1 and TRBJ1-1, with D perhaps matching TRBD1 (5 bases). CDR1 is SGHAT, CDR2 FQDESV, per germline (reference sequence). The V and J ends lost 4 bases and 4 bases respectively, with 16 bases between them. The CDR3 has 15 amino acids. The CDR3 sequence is CASSSNQGFGTEAFF. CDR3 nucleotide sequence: TGTGCCAGCAGCTCTAACCAGGGTTTCGGCACTGAAGCTTTCTTT.

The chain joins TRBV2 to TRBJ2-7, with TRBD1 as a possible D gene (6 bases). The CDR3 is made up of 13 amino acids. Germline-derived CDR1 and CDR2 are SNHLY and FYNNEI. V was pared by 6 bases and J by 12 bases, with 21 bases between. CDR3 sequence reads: CASSLVNVQGRYF. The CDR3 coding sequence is TGTGCCAGCAGCCTAGTGAATGTACAGGGACGGTACTTC.

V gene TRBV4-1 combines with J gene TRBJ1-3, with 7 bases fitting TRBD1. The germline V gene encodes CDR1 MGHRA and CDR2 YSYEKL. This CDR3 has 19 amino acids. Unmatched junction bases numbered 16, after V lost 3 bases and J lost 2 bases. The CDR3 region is CASSQDVPGQYSAGNTIYF. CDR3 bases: TGCGCCAGCAGCCAGGATGTTCCGGGACAGTATTCTGCTGGAAACACCATATATTTT.

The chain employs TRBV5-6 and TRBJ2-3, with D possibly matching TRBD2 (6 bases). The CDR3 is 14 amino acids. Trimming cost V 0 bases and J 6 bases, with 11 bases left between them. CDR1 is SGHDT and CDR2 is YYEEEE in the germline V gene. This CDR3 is CASSLVGGKDTQYF. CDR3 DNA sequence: TGTGCCAGCAGCTTGGTAGGAGGGAAGGATACGCAGTATTTT.

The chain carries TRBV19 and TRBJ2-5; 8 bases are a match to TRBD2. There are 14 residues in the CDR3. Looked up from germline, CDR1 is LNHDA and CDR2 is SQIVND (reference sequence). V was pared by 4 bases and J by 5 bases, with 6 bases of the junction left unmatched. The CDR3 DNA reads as TGTGCCAGTAGTAGGTCGGGGGGGCGGGAGACCCAGTACTTC. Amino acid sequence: CASSRSGGRETQYF.

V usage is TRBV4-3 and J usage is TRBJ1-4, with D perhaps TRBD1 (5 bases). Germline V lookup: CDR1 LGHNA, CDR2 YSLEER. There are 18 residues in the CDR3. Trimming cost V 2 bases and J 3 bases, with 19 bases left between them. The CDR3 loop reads CASSQRVRQFLANEKLFF. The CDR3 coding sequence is TGCGCCAGCAGCCAAAGAGTTAGACAGTTCCTGGCTAATGAAAAACTGTTTTTT.

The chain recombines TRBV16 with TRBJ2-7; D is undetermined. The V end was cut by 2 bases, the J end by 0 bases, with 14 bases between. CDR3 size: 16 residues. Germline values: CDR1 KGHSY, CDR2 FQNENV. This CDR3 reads CASSQEHSLSSYEQYF. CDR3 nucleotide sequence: TGTGCCAGCAGCCAAGAGCACAGTTTGAGCTCCTACGAGCAGTACTTC.

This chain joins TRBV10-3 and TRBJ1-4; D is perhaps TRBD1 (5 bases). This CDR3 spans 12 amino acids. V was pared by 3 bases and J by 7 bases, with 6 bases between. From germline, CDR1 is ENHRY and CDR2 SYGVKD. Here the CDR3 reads CAISDQGEKLFF. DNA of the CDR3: TGTGCCATCAGTGACCAGGGTGAAAAACTGTTTTTT.

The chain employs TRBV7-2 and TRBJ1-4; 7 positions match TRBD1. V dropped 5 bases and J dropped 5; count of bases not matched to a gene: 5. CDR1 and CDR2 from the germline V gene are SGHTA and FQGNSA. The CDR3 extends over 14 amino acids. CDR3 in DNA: TGTGCCAGCAGCCCGGGACAGATAAATGAAAAACTGTTTTTT. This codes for CASSPGQINEKLFF. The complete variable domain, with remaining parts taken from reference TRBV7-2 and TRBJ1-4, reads GAGVSQSPSNKVTEKGKDVELRCDPISGHTALYWYRQSLGQGLEFLIYFQGNSAPDKSGLPSDRFSAERTGGSVSTLTIQRTQQEDSAVYLCASSPGQINEKLFFGSGTQLSVL.

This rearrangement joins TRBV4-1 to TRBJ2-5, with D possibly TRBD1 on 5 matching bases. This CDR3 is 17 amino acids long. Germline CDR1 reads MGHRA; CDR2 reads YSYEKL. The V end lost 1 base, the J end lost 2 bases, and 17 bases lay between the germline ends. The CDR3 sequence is CASSQGAGSAPQETQYF. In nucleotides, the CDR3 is TGCGCCAGCAGCCAAGGGGCAGGGTCGGCCCCACAAGAGACCCAGTACTTC.

CDR3 bases: TGTGCCAGCACCCCGGAGGAGTTCACAGATACGCAGTATTTT. It specifies CASTPEEFTDTQYF. The chain recombines TRBV5-5 with TRBJ2-3, with D possibly being TRBD2 (5 bases). CDR1 SGHKS and CDR2 YYEKEE come from the germline V gene (reference sequence). The V and J ends lost 6 bases and 2 bases respectively, with 13 bases between them. The CDR3 loop spans 14 amino acids.

The CDR3: CASKGQGNSPLHF. CDR3 DNA: TGTGCCAGCAAGGGACAGGGAAATTCACCCCTCCACTTT. The J gene is TRBJ1-6, the V gene TRBV27, with 9 positions matching TRBD1. J lost 7 bases, V lost 7 bases, and 2 bases had no gene match. Germline V gene sequence: CDR1 MNHEY, CDR2 SMNVEV (reference sequence). The CDR3 loop spans 13 amino acids.

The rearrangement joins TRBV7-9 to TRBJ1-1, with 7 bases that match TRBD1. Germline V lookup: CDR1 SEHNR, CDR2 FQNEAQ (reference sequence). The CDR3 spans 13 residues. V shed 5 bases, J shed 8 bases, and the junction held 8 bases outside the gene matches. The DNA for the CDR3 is TGTGCCAGCAGCCGTGGGACAGCGCAAGAAGCTTTCTTT. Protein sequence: CASSRGTAQEAFF.

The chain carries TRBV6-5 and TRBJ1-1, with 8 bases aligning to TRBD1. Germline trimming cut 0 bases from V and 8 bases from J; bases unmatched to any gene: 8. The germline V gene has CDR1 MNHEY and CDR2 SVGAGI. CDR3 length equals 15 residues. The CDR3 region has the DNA TGTGCCAGCAGTTACTCCGGGACAGGTGTTTTCGAAGCTTTCTTT. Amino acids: CASSYSGTGVFEAFF.

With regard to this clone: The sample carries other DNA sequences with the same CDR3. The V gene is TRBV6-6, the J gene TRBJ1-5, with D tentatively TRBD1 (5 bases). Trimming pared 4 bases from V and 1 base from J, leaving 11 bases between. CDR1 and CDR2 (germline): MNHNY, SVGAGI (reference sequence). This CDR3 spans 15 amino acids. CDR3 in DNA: TGTGCCAGCAGTTCAAGGGGTGTCAGCAATCAGCCCCAGCATTTT. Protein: CASSSRGVSNQPQHF.

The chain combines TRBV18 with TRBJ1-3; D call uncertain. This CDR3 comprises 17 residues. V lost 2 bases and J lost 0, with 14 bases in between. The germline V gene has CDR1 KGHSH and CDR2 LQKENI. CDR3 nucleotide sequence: TGTGCCAGCTCACCATTTGAGCGGGAAGGCTCTGGAAACACCATATATTTT. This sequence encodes CASSPFEREGSGNTIYF.

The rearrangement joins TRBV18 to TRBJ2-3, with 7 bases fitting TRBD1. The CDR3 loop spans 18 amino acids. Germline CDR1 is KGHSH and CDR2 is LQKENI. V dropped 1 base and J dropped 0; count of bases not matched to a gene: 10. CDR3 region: CASSPRSASRGSTDTQYF. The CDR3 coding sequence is TGTGCCAGCTCACCACGATCGGCTAGCAGGGGGAGCACAGATACGCAGTATTTT.

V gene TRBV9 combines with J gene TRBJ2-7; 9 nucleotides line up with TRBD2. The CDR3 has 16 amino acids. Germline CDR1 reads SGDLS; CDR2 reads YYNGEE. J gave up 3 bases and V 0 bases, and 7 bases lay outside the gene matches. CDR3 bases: TGTGCCAGCAGCGTAGGCGCACTAGCGGGCGACTACGAGCAGTACTTC. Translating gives CASSVGALAGDYEQYF. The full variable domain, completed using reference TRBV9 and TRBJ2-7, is DSGVTQTPKHLITATGQRVTLRCSPRSGDLSVYWYQQSLDQGLQFLIQYYNGEERAKGNILERFSAQQFPDLHSELNLSSLELGDSALYFCASSVGALAGDYEQYFGPGTRLTVT.

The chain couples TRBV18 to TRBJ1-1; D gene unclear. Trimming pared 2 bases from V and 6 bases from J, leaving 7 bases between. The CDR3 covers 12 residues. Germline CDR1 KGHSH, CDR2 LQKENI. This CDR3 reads CASSPNAAEAFF. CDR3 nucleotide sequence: TGTGCCAGCTCACCAAATGCGGCTGAAGCTTTCTTT.

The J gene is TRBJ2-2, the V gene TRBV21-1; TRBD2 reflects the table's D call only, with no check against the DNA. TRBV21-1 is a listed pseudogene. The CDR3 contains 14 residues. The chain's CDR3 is CARGRDHYPGELFF. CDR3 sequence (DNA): TGTGCCAGGGGGAGGGATCATTATCCCGGGGAGCTGTTTTTT.